Below are 22 T cell receptor beta chains sequenced from a single sample in a study of long-term antiretroviral therapy in people with HIV. This was the immunoSEQ v3.0 assay at survey level. The method was immunoSEQ multiplex PCR; TCRdb's version includes in-frame clones alone and lacks a portion of them. Of roughly 35,000 clones in the sample, around 94% were seen once. Sequences were derived from unsorted PBMCs, sampled around 5 years after starting antiretroviral therapy. Every receptor here comes from a woman aged 45 to 65 with HIV.

The chain combines TRBV7-2 with TRBJ2-5; D is possibly TRBD1 (5 bases). Germline V gene data show CDR1 as SGHTA and CDR2 as FQGNSA. Deletions cut 5 bases from V and 5 bases from J, with 21 bases between. The CDR3 is 16 residues long. CDR3 protein: CASSLGGAAPKETQYF. The CDR3 coding sequence is TGTGCCAGCAGCCTAGGTGGGGCAGCGCCTAAGGAGACCCAGTACTTC. The full variable domain, in which reference TRBV7-2 and TRBJ2-5 provide the parts outside the CDR3, is GAGVSQSPSNKVTEKGKDVELRCDPISGHTALYWYRQSLGQGLEFLIYFQGNSAPDKSGLPSDRFSAERTGGSVSTLTIQRTQQEDSAVYLCASSLGGAAPKETQYFGPGTRLLVL.

The V gene is TRBV9, the J gene TRBJ2-1; TRBD2 matches 8 bases. The CDR3 has 15 residues. CDR1 and CDR2 from the germline V gene are SGDLS and YYNGEE. V lost 1 base and J lost 8; bases outside the gene matches: 8. The CDR3 nucleotides are TGTGCCAGCAGCGTACGGGCGGGGGGTGGATATGAGCAGTTCTTC. Protein product: CASSVRAGGGYEQFF.

The rearrangement joins TRBV6-5 to TRBJ1-2; 8 nucleotides agree with TRBD1. Germline V gene lookup returns CDR1 MNHEY and CDR2 SVGAGI. This CDR3 has 16 residues. With V trimmed by 4 bases and J by 4 bases, 11 bases remained unmatched. This chain's CDR3 is CASSSFLRGTGYGYTF. The CDR3 region has the DNA TGTGCCAGCAGTTCGTTTCTTCGAGGGACAGGCTATGGCTACACCTTC.

A note on this clone: Mismatch with germline at one junction end may stem from a read error. The chain recombines TRBV29-1 with TRBJ1-2; D possibly corresponds to TRBD1 (5 bases). In germline, CDR1 is SQVTM, CDR2 ANQGSEA. The CDR3 runs 13 residues. CDR3 region: CSVEVGPVYGYTF. CDR3 in DNA: TGCAGCGTGGAAGTGGGGCCCGTCTATGGCTACACCTTC.

The chain links TRBV18 to TRBJ1-1; 10 nucleotides align to TRBD1. Germline V gives CDR1 KGHSH, CDR2 LQKENI. The CDR3 consists of 17 residues. The V and J ends lost 2 bases and 5 bases, in that order; junction bases with no gene match: 11. This CDR3 is CASSPTGTGALRTEAFF. Written as DNA, the CDR3 is TGTGCCAGCTCACCAACCGGGACAGGGGCGCTGAGAACTGAAGCTTTCTTT.

The chain uses TRBV6-6 and TRBJ1-6, with 7 bases lining up with TRBD1. CDR1 is MNHNY, CDR2 SVGAGI, per germline (reference sequence). J was trimmed by 4 bases and V by 6 bases; bases with no gene match: 9. The CDR3 contains 16 residues. CDR3 protein: CASSPDRNLYNSPLHF. CDR3 nucleotide sequence: TGTGCCAGCAGCCCGGACAGGAATCTTTATAATTCACCCCTCCACTTT.

The rearrangement links TRBV9 to TRBJ2-2; D unresolved. V lost 2 bases to trimming and J lost 7 bases, with 15 bases between them. Per the germline V gene, CDR1 is SGDLS and CDR2 is YYNGEE. This CDR3 comprises 15 residues. The CDR3 is CASSVQATPGGELFF. The CDR3 DNA sequence: TGTGCCAGCAGCGTCCAAGCGACACCCGGCGGGGAGCTGTTTTTT.

The chain employs TRBV6-5 and TRBJ1-5; D is uncertain. This CDR3 contains 14 residues. V was pared by 4 bases and J by 6 bases, with 13 bases between. CDR1 and CDR2 from the germline V gene are MNHEY and SVGAGI. The CDR3 bases are TGTGCCAGCAGTTCTGAAGGGTCTGGTCAGCCCCAGCATTTT. It encodes CASSSEGSGQPQHF.

J is TRBJ1-2 and V is TRBV5-6; D not certain. CDR3 size: 14 residues. Germline lookup yields CDR1 SGHDT and CDR2 YYEEEE. V shed 3 bases and J shed 4 bases, with 13 bases lying between them. The CDR3 DNA reads TGTGCCAGCAGCTGGGCGCGGGAGAGCTATGGCTACACCTTC. This translates into CASSWARESYGYTF.

This chain links TRBV6-6 with TRBJ1-5; possible D gene TRBD1, 6 bases. V dropped 0 bases and J dropped 7 bases, with 10 bases sitting between them. The CDR3 has 14 amino acids. The germline V gene encodes CDR1 MNHNY and CDR2 SVGAGI (reference sequence). The CDR3 sequence is CASSYSNRAQPQHF. In DNA form, the CDR3 reads TGTGCCAGCAGTTACTCCAACAGGGCGCAGCCCCAGCATTTT.

This clone was counted once. This chain uses TRBV6-5 with TRBJ1-2; D uncertain. This CDR3 has 13 amino acids. The V end lost 6 bases, the J end lost 2 bases, and 10 bases lay between the germline ends. CDR1 and CDR2 (germline): MNHEY, SVGAGI. The CDR3 is CASRIEANYGYTF. CDR3 in DNA: TGTGCCAGCAGGATAGAGGCAAACTATGGCTACACCTTC.

V and J are TRBV7-9 and TRBJ1-3; D uncertain. V was trimmed by 4 bases and J by 2 bases, leaving 12 bases between them. The length of the CDR3 is 15 residues. Germline V lookup: CDR1 SEHNR, CDR2 FQNEAQ (reference sequence). CDR3 in amino acids: CASSWNLGTGNTIYF. The CDR3 bases are TGTGCCAGCAGCTGGAACCTGGGAACTGGAAACACCATATATTTT.

This chain connects TRBV4-3 to TRBJ2-1; 10 bases match TRBD1. The J segment lost 9 bases and the V segment lost 3 bases, leaving 11 bases of the junction unmatched. Germline V gene data show CDR1 as LGHNA and CDR2 as YSLEER. The CDR3 spans 16 residues. The CDR3 spells CASSQGQGTIFAEQFF. The CDR3 DNA follows: TGCGCCAGCAGCCAGGGACAGGGGACCATCTTTGCTGAGCAGTTCTTC.

This clone was seen more than once but under ten times. V and J are TRBV18 and TRBJ2-7; 10 nucleotides align to TRBD1. Trimming removed 5 bases from V and 5 bases from J; junction bases left unmatched: 9. From germline, CDR1 is KGHSH and CDR2 LQKENI. The CDR3 consists of 15 residues. The CDR3 reads CASSLSGQGPHEQYF. In DNA, the CDR3 is TGTGCCAGCTCATTATCGGGACAGGGGCCCCACGAGCAGTACTTC.

The chain combines TRBV6-5 with TRBJ2-1; 8 bases fit TRBD1. The germline gives CDR1 MNHEY, CDR2 SVGAGI. This CDR3 spans 14 amino acids. The V and J ends lost 4 bases and 3 bases, in that order; junction bases with no gene match: 2. CDR3 region: CASSSQGGYNEQFF. In DNA form, the CDR3 reads TGTGCCAGCAGTTCACAGGGGGGCTACAATGAGCAGTTCTTC.

This clone has only one observation. The genes are TRBV4-3 and TRBJ1-1; D possibly corresponds to TRBD1 (5 bases). V shed 1 base and J shed 1 base, with 10 bases lying between them. This CDR3 has 15 amino acids. Germline CDR1 reads LGHNA; CDR2 reads YSLEER. CDR3 protein: CASSQAKGRNTEAFF. Written as DNA, the CDR3 is TGCGCCAGCAGCCAAGCAAAGGGGAGGAACACTGAAGCTTTCTTT.

The chain is built from TRBV2 and TRBJ1-5, with D maybe TRBD1 (5 bases). The CDR3 covers 15 residues. Trimming pared 3 bases from V and 3 bases from J, leaving 12 bases between. In germline, CDR1 is SNHLY, CDR2 FYNNEI. CDR3: CASSDTQQDNQPQHF. CDR3 DNA sequence: TGTGCCAGCAGTGACACCCAACAGGACAATCAGCCCCAGCATTTT.

The V and J genes are TRBV30 and TRBJ2-2; a weak D match, TRBD2 (6 bases). Germline V lookup: CDR1 GTSNPN, CDR2 SVGIG (reference sequence). The CDR3 is 14 amino acids. With 6 bases removed from V and 0 bases from J, the gap between germline ends came to 11 bases. The CDR3 reads CACLGLPNTGELFF. The CDR3 DNA follows: TGTGCCTGCCTGGGACTTCCGAACACCGGGGAGCTGTTTTTT.

The V gene is TRBV7-2, the J gene TRBJ2-1, with 7 nucleotides matching TRBD1. This CDR3 is built from 10 residues. After removal of 6 bases from V and 15 bases from J, the junction contained 5 bases not matched to a gene. Germline V gene data show CDR1 as SGHTA and CDR2 as FQGNSA. The CDR3 sequence: CASRRQGGFF. CDR3 in DNA: TGTGCCAGCAGACGACAGGGTGGGTTCTTC.

This chain uses TRBV2 with TRBJ2-1, with D possibly TRBD2 on 5 matching bases. In germline, CDR1 is SNHLY, CDR2 FYNNEI. The V end was cut by 8 bases, the J end by 5 bases, with 13 bases between. The length of the CDR3 is 13 residues. CDR3 region: CASGQRTDNEQFF. The CDR3 nucleotides read TGTGCCAGCGGCCAGCGGACCGACAATGAGCAGTTCTTC.

The chain carries TRBV27 and TRBJ2-7; D is undetermined. This CDR3 has 12 residues. CDR1 and CDR2 from the germline V gene are MNHEY and SMNVEV (reference sequence). V dropped 6 bases and J dropped 1 base, with 7 bases sitting between them. The CDR3 DNA reads as TGTGCCAGCAGAACGTTGTCCTACGAGCAGTACTTC. Amino acid sequence: CASRTLSYEQYF.

The chain's CDR3 is CASSLGSNQPQHF. CDR3 DNA: TGTGCCAGCAGCTTAGGAAGCAATCAGCCCCAGCATTTT. The rearrangement links TRBV11-2 to TRBJ1-5, with D unclear. Germline CDR1 is SGHAT and CDR2 is FQNNGV. The CDR3 sequence is 13 residues long. V was pared by 1 base and J by 1 base, with 2 bases between. Supplemented by reference TRBV11-2 and TRBJ1-5, the full variable domain reads EAGVAQSPRYKIIEKRQSVAFWCNPISGHATLYWYQQILGQGPKLLIQFQNNGVVDDSQLPKDRFSAERLKGVDSTLKIQPAKLEDSAVYLCASSLGSNQPQHFGDGTRLSIL.